Given below is one T cell receptor beta chain in context. Its antigen remains unidentified. Extracted RNA was reverse transcribed into cDNA, the sequencing template. Sequencing used immunoSEQ multiplex PCR; TCRdb keeps in-frame clones, though not all of them. The sample yields fewer than 250,000 clones, just under 65% seen once. The data originate from a study of CD8+ T cells in alopecia areata. Study at large: Affected scalp percentage set treated patients' severity scores. Study-wide points: Normal scalp had lower clonality than lesional scalp, with alopecia totalis/universalis lesions showing this most strongly.

Treatment specified: oral pan-JAK inhibitor, 5-10 mg twice daily. Sampling of alopecia areata patients yielded lesional scalp punch biopsies as well as peripheral blood. Sequenced here: CD4+ T cells sorted from blood, sampled around week 50, from a patient treated with tofacitinib. The sequence derives from a human donor with alopecia areata.

The CDR3 DNA sequence: TGTGCCAGCAGCTTCTCCGGAACTGAAGCTTTCTTT. Encoded protein: CASSFSGTEAFF. V usage is TRBV7-8 and J usage is TRBJ1-1, with D uncertain. The CDR3 loop spans 12 amino acids. CDR1 SGHVS and CDR2 FQNEAQ come from the germline V gene. The V end lost 3 bases, the J end lost 5 bases, and 7 bases lay between the germline ends.